What follows are 24 T cell receptor beta chains derived from one specimen sequenced in a study of Ad26.COV2.S vaccination and SARS-CoV-2 variants. The data were produced by immunoSEQ multiplex PCR, yet TCRdb's version contains in-frame clones alone and is incomplete. The table shows around 370,000 clones, with around 84% occurring only once. Documented treatment: roughly 20 received Ad26.COV2.S at low or high dose, single or two shots; several received placebo; per-sample allocation not given. Sampling was performed 63 days after the first vaccine or placebo injection. Sequenced material: peripheral blood, taken in a trial of Ad26.COV2.S vaccine versus placebo. All receptors come from a person aged 18-60 years who received the Ad26.COV2.S COVID-19 vaccine or a placebo.

This rearrangement joins TRBV7-9 to TRBJ1-3; the D is unclear. V gave up 1 base and J gave up 0 bases, with 10 bases separating them. The CDR3 contains 16 residues. Germline V CDR1 and CDR2: SEHNR, FQNEAQ (reference sequence). The DNA for the CDR3 is TGTGCCAGCAGCTTAGGTTATTCTTACTCTGGAAACACCATATATTTT. This translates into CASSLGYSYSGNTIYF.

Written as DNA, the CDR3 is TGCAGTACTGGCGGGGTCTATGGCTACACCTTC. Amino acids: CSTGGVYGYTF. The rearrangement links TRBV20-1 to TRBJ1-2; D gene unclear. The CDR3 loop spans 11 amino acids. Germline V gene lookup returns CDR1 DFQATT and CDR2 SNEGSKA (reference sequence). Trimming stripped 8 bases from V and 4 bases from J, with 11 bases between.

This rearrangement joins TRBV27 to TRBJ2-1, with 9 bases that match TRBD2. The CDR3 is 15 residues long. The trim removed 5 bases at V and 9 bases at J, leaving 11 bases unmatched. Germline assignment: CDR1 MNHEY and CDR2 SMNVEV (reference sequence). CDR3 sequence: CASSPRTSDFSEQFF. In DNA form, the CDR3 reads TGTGCCAGCAGTCCCCGGACTAGCGATTTCAGTGAGCAGTTCTTC.

This clone was detected once. The chain is built from TRBV30 and TRBJ1-3; D remains ambiguous. The germline CDR1 and CDR2 sequences are GTSNPN and SVGIG (reference sequence). The CDR3 has 14 residues. V lost 0 bases and J 4 bases, leaving 10 bases between the germline ends. In DNA, the CDR3 is TGTGCCTGGAGTGTACTAGGGTCCGGAAACACCATATATTTT. Translating it yields CAWSVLGSGNTIYF.

This rearrangement joins TRBV9 to TRBJ1-3; D remains ambiguous. The V and J ends lost 2 bases and 5 bases respectively, with 14 bases between them. The CDR3 has 15 amino acids. Germline V gene lookup returns CDR1 SGDLS and CDR2 YYNGEE. CDR3: CASSVGGEDRNTIYF. The CDR3 DNA follows: TGTGCCAGCAGCGTCGGTGGGGAAGATCGAAACACCATATATTTT.

This chain joins TRBV13 and TRBJ1-2; 9 bases are shared with TRBD1. The germline CDR1 and CDR2 sequences are PRHDT and FYEKMQ (reference sequence). With 5 bases clipped from V and 7 bases from J, the junction kept 8 bases outside the gene matches. The CDR3 is made up of 14 amino acids. The CDR3 spells CASSLGTGTIGYTF. The CDR3 DNA reads as TGTGCCAGCAGCCTCGGGACAGGGACCATTGGCTACACCTTC.

The gene calls are TRBV9 and TRBJ2-5; D possibly uses TRBD1 or TRBD2 (5 bases each). CDR3 length equals 15 residues. The germline CDR1 and CDR2 sequences are SGDLS and YYNGEE. V lost 3 bases to trimming and J lost 3 bases, with 15 bases between them. The CDR3 DNA reads as TGTGCCAGCAGCGAGACCGGGACGGAGAAAGAGACCCAGTACTTC. The encoded protein is CASSETGTEKETQYF.

This chain joins TRBV5-6 and TRBJ2-7, with D tentatively TRBD2 (7 bases). V was clipped by 0 bases and J by 6 bases, with 13 bases between them. CDR1 SGHDT and CDR2 YYEEEE come from the germline V gene. The CDR3 runs 14 residues. The DNA of the CDR3 is TGTGCCAGCAGCTTGGTTCCTAGGGGGGGCGAGCAGTACTTC. It specifies CASSLVPRGGEQYF.

This clone was recorded once. V and J are TRBV7-9 and TRBJ2-7; D is possibly TRBD2 (7 bases). Trimming removed 5 bases from V and 2 bases from J, with 13 bases in between. This CDR3 is built from 14 residues. Germline-derived CDR1 and CDR2 are SEHNR and FQNEAQ (reference sequence). CDR3 in amino acids: CASSIRGGAYEQYF. In nucleotides, the CDR3 is TGTGCCAGCAGCATAAGAGGGGGGGCCTACGAGCAGTACTTC.

J is TRBJ1-2 and V is TRBV12-3 or TRBV12-4; TRBD1 might be the D (6 bases). The CDR3 spans 12 residues. Trimming shortened V by 6 bases and J by 8 bases, and 13 bases separated the two germline ends. This chain's CDR3 is CASSQGRGGYTF. The CDR3 nucleotides read TGTGCCAGCAGCCAGGGGCGAGGCGGCTACACCTTC.

The rearrangement links TRBV7-2 to TRBJ1-2; D remains ambiguous. V gave up 3 bases and J gave up 4 bases, with 6 bases separating them. Germline V gene lookup returns CDR1 SGHTA and CDR2 FQGNSA. The CDR3 length is 12 residues. The CDR3 nucleotides are TGTGCCAGCAGCTTTAAGACCTATGGCTACACCTTC. This gives the protein CASSFKTYGYTF.

The J gene is TRBJ1-5, the V gene TRBV18, with TRBD1 identical over 7 bases. In germline, CDR1 is KGHSH, CDR2 LQKENI. CDR3 length: 17 amino acids. The trim removed 3 bases at V and 5 bases at J, leaving 13 bases unmatched. CDR3 region: CASSPTAGGAVHQPQHF. The CDR3 DNA reads TGTGCCAGCTCACCCACAGCAGGGGGTGCCGTCCATCAGCCCCAGCATTTT.

The CDR3 protein is CASSPRLAGGRADTQYF. Written as DNA, the CDR3 is TGTGCCAGCAGCCCCCGACTAGCGGGGGGGCGTGCAGATACGCAGTATTTT. J is TRBJ2-3 and V is TRBV11-2, with 14 bases lining up with TRBD2. This CDR3 contains 17 residues. V gave up 5 bases and J gave up 4 bases; unmatched junction bases: 8. CDR1 and CDR2 (germline): SGHAT, FQNNGV.

V usage is TRBV6-6 and J usage is TRBJ2-5; D is undetermined. Germline CDR1 MNHNY, CDR2 SVGAGI (reference sequence). This CDR3 is 14 amino acids long. V was shortened by 6 bases and J by 0 bases, with 11 bases between the two germline ends. In nucleotides, the CDR3 is TGTGCCAGCAGGGACGGTGCGTACCAAGAGACCCAGTACTTC. Its translation: CASRDGAYQETQYF.

The gene calls are TRBV10-3 and TRBJ1-1, with 7 bases aligning to TRBD1. Germline V gene sequence: CDR1 ENHRY, CDR2 SYGVKD. The CDR3 has 14 amino acids. The V gene end was trimmed by 6 bases and the J gene end by 1 base; junction bases not matched to a gene: 5. As DNA, the CDR3 is TGTGCCATCAGCAGGGGGGGCGCGAACACTGAAGCTTTCTTT. Translating it yields CAISRGGANTEAFF.

This clone was detected only once. The rearrangement uses TRBV19 and TRBJ2-1; D is tentatively TRBD1 or TRBD2 (5 bases each). The CDR3 length is 14 residues. CDR1 LNHDA and CDR2 SQIVND come from the germline V gene (reference sequence). Between the trimmed V and J ends, which lost 3 bases and 7 bases, there was a span of 13 bases. In DNA, the CDR3 is TGTGCCAGTAGTATCCGGGACGGTTGGAATGAGCAGTTCTTC. This sequence encodes CASSIRDGWNEQFF. Full variable domain (rest looked up from reference TRBV19 and TRBJ2-1): DGGITQSPKYLFRKEGQNVTLSCEQNLNHDAMYWYRQDPGQGLRLIYYSQIVNDFQKGDIAEGYSVSREKKESFPLTVTSAQKNPTAFYLCASSIRDGWNEQFFGPGTRLTVL.

This chain uses TRBV5-1 with TRBJ2-3; D ambiguous. Deletions cut 0 bases from V and 4 bases from J, with 9 bases between. Germline V gene lookup returns CDR1 SGHRS and CDR2 YFSETQ. The CDR3 loop spans 14 amino acids. DNA of the CDR3: TGCGCCAGCAGCTTGGTGGGGTTCTCAGATACGCAGTATTTT. Residues: CASSLVGFSDTQYF.

V usage is TRBV19 and J usage is TRBJ2-3; maybe TRBD1 (6 bases). The CDR3 length is 15 residues. Germline values: CDR1 LNHDA, CDR2 SQIVND (reference sequence). The V and J ends lost 8 bases and 2 bases respectively, with 17 bases between them. CDR3 amino acids: CASANNGQYTDTQYF. The CDR3 region has the DNA TGTGCCAGTGCAAACAATGGACAGTACACAGATACGCAGTATTTT. The full variable domain, completed using reference TRBV19 and TRBJ2-3, is DGGITQSPKYLFRKEGQNVTLSCEQNLNHDAMYWYRQDPGQGLRLIYYSQIVNDFQKGDIAEGYSVSREKKESFPLTVTSAQKNPTAFYLCASANNGQYTDTQYFGPGTRLTVL.

V usage is TRBV10-3 and J usage is TRBJ1-1; D not resolved. From germline, CDR1 is ENHRY and CDR2 SYGVKD. Trimming stripped 7 bases from V and 1 base from J, with 13 bases between. This CDR3 region has 14 residues. The CDR3 DNA reads TGTGCCATCAAGGTTGGGGAGAAGAACACTGAAGCTTTCTTT. Protein product: CAIKVGEKNTEAFF.

This sequence joins TRBV28 and TRBJ2-4; TRBD2 matches 10 bases. This CDR3 contains 15 residues. Per the germline V gene, CDR1 is MDHEN and CDR2 is SYDVKM. J gave up 12 bases and V 4 bases, and 12 bases lay outside the gene matches. The CDR3 is CASSSGTSVRNGQYF. The CDR3 coding sequence is TGTGCCAGCAGTTCCGGGACTAGCGTTCGAAACGGTCAGTACTTC.

The chain carries TRBV21-1 and TRBJ1-1; the D call TRBD1 from the table was never checked on the DNA. TRBV21-1 is deemed a pseudogene. The length of the CDR3 is 12 residues. CDR3 in amino acids: CASNYTGKGAFF. The DNA of the CDR3 is TGTGCCAGCAACTATACAGGGAAGGGAGCTTTCTTT.

There are a few counts of this clone. The V and J genes are TRBV9 and TRBJ2-1; D uncertain. CDR1 and CDR2 from the germline V gene are SGDLS and YYNGEE. CDR3 length equals 15 residues. The V and J ends lost 0 bases and 4 bases respectively, with 11 bases between them. The CDR3 coding sequence is TGTGCCAGCAGCGTAGAGGCAGGTCCGTACAATGAGCAGTTCTTC. Translating gives CASSVEAGPYNEQFF.

In nucleotides, the CDR3 is TGTGCCAGCGGGTGGGATACGCAGTATTTT. Translated: CASGWDTQYF. The chain carries TRBV6-5 and TRBJ2-3; D is uncertain. Trimming removed 8 bases from V and 6 bases from J, with 6 bases in between. CDR3 length equals 10 residues. Germline V lookup: CDR1 MNHEY, CDR2 SVGAGI.

This rearrangement joins TRBV10-2 to TRBJ2-1, with TRBD1 identical over 7 bases. Germline V gene sequence: CDR1 WSHSY, CDR2 SAAADI. V was pared by 7 bases and J by 4 bases, with 4 bases of the junction left unmatched. This CDR3 is 13 amino acids long. This CDR3 reads CASNRDRYNEQFF. CDR3 bases: TGCGCCAGCAATCGGGACAGATACAATGAGCAGTTCTTC.